This is a list of T cell receptor beta chains from one sample in a study of CD8 T cells in Susac syndrome. Each CDR3 protein is one row after TCRdb ran MiXCR on the immunoSEQ multiplex PCR reads. The repertoire holds 330,000 or so distinct CDR3 sequences, with 85% as singletons. Input material: CD8+ T cells from PBMCs. The receptor source for this set is a human donor with multiple sclerosis. CDR3s include the opening cysteine and the closing phenylalanine or tryptophan. The D gene is left open where the match is weak. Clone size appears in some rows only: once, few, many, or a class for an expanded clone.

V: TRBV19; D: TRBD2; J: TRBJ2-1; size: NA; CDR3: CASTLAGGNANEQFF; DNA: TGTGCCAGTACTCTAGCGGGAGGAAATGCGAATGAGCAGTTCTTC
V: TRBV11-2; D: TRBD2; J: TRBJ2-7; size: NA; CDR3: CASSSNLGSGSYEQYF; DNA: TGTGCCAGCAGCTCCAATCTTGGTAGCGGGAGCTACGAGCAGTACTTC
V: TRBV30; D: TRBD2; J: TRBJ2-1; size: NA; CDR3: CAWGDAGTSGRTGSYNEQFF; DNA: TGTGCCTGGGGGGACGCCGGGACTAGCGGGAGGACCGGCTCCTACAATGAGCAGTTCTTC
V: TRBV27; D: NA; J: TRBJ2-3; size: NA; CDR3: CASSPTRFGTDTQYF; DNA: TGTGCCAGCAGTCCTACTAGATTCGGCACAGATACGCAGTATTTT
V: TRBV7-9; D: NA; J: TRBJ1-2; size: NA; CDR3: CASSSGPGAVVDTF; DNA: TGTGCCAGCAGCTCAGGTCCCGGGGCGGTGGTGGACACCTTC
V: TRBV19; D: NA; J: TRBJ2-1; size: NA; CDR3: CASTREGGVYNEQFF; DNA: TGTGCCAGTACACGCGAGGGTGGGGTCTACAATGAGCAGTTCTTC
V: TRBV28; D: NA; J: TRBJ1-1; size: NA; CDR3: CASKTLTGTEAFF; DNA: TGTGCCAGCAAGACCCTCACAGGAACTGAAGCTTTCTTT
V: TRBV19; D: TRBD2; J: TRBJ2-1; size: NA; CDR3: CASRTSGSTNEQFF; DNA: TGTGCCAGTCGGACTAGCGGGAGTACGAATGAGCAGTTCTTC
V: TRBV5-1; D: NA; J: TRBJ2-5; size: NA; CDR3: CASSLGDAGETQYF; DNA: TGCGCCAGCAGCTTGGGTGATGCCGGGGAGACCCAGTACTTC
V: TRBV6-5; D: TRBD1; J: TRBJ2-5; size: NA; CDR3: CASSYGTGSQETQYF; DNA: TGTGCCAGCAGTTACGGGACAGGGTCGCAAGAGACCCAGTACTTC
V: TRBV20-1; D: TRBD1; J: TRBJ1-2; size: NA; CDR3: CSAPDRENNYGYTF; DNA: TGCAGTGCTCCGGACAGGGAGAACAACTATGGCTACACCTTC
V: TRBV19; D: NA; J: TRBJ2-3; size: once; CDR3: CASSVRGAVTDTQYF; DNA: TGTGCCAGTAGTGTGCGCGGGGCTGTCACAGATACGCAGTATTTT
V: TRBV6-2/TRBV6-3; D: NA; J: TRBJ2-7; size: NA; CDR3: CASGQIRGDYEQYF; DNA: TGTGCCAGCGGTCAGATCAGGGGGGACTACGAGCAGTACTTC
V: TRBV9; D: NA; J: TRBJ2-7; size: few; CDR3: CASSVGYVSSYEQYF; DNA: TGTGCCAGCAGCGTGGGATATGTTTCCTCCTACGAGCAGTACTTC
V: TRBV28; D: NA; J: TRBJ2-7; size: once; CDR3: CASSSRSGPTYEQYF; DNA: TGTGCCAGCAGTTCCCGGTCAGGGCCTACCTACGAGCAGTACTTC
V: TRBV6-1; D: NA; J: TRBJ2-3; size: NA; CDR3: CASSEEETRKLGGNTQYF; DNA: TGTGCCAGCAGTGAAGAGGAGACTAGGAAACTCGGGGGTAATACGCAGTATTTT